The rows below give T cell receptor beta chains drawn from one sample of a study of CXCR3-negative and CXCR3-positive naive CD8 T cells. Reanalyzing the 5' RACE reads, TCRdb keeps one entry per CDR3 protein, without DNA. The sample's table shows over 100,000 distinct CDR3 sequences. Sequencing used naive CXCR3+ CD8+ T cells from blood. Receptors were obtained from a human donor in good health. Some clones in this sample may be carry-over from other donors' samples. Both conserved end residues are part of each CDR3.

V gene: TRBV28; J gene: TRBJ1-6; CDR3 protein: CASSWDSVNSPLHF
V gene: TRBV29-1; J gene: TRBJ2-1; CDR3 protein: CSTGGGAAYNEQFF
V gene: TRBV4-3; J gene: TRBJ2-2; CDR3 protein: CASSQDWGAQTGELFF
V gene: TRBV6-6; J gene: TRBJ2-7; CDR3 protein: CASSYSDLTYEQYF
V gene: TRBV5-1; J gene: TRBJ1-1; CDR3 protein: CASSYAGPNTEAFF
V gene: TRBV7-3; J gene: TRBJ1-6; CDR3 protein: CASSLIGGRRDNSPLHF
V gene: TRBV2; J gene: TRBJ2-1; CDR3 protein: CASREGQGWSYNEQFF
V gene: TRBV12-3/TRBV12-4; J gene: TRBJ2-5; CDR3 protein: CAILAGGLVETQYF
V gene: TRBV12-3/TRBV12-4; J gene: TRBJ2-3; CDR3 protein: CASSPWDRGTDTQYF
V gene: TRBV3-1; J gene: TRBJ2-7; CDR3 protein: CASSQVENPYEQYF
V gene: TRBV2; J gene: TRBJ2-1; CDR3 protein: CASMALAGGLSGEQFF
V gene: TRBV7-8; J gene: TRBJ1-1; CDR3 protein: CASRGGENTEAFF
V gene: TRBV12-3/TRBV12-4; J gene: TRBJ1-2; CDR3 protein: CASSPPGPSQGGYTF
V gene: TRBV12-3/TRBV12-4; J gene: TRBJ1-3; CDR3 protein: CASSFEGTGNTINF
V gene: TRBV28; J gene: TRBJ2-3; CDR3 protein: CASSLDRGPDTQYF
V gene: TRBV7-9; J gene: TRBJ2-1; CDR3 protein: CASSSGDRNEQFF
V gene: TRBV19; J gene: TRBJ2-1; CDR3 protein: CASSLGGGRTEQFF
V gene: TRBV4-3; J gene: TRBJ2-7; CDR3 protein: CASSQARDRETYEQYF
V gene: TRBV7-7; J gene: TRBJ1-4; CDR3 protein: CASSPPKPPGQTNEKLFF